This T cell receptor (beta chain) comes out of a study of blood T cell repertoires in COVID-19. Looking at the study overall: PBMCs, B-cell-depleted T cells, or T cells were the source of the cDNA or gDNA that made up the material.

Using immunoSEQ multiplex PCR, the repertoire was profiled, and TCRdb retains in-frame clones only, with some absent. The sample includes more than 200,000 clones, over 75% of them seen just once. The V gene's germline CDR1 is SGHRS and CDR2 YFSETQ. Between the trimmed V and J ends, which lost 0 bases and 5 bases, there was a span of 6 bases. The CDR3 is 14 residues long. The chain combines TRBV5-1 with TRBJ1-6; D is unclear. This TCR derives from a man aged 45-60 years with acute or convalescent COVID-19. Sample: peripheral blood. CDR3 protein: CASSLARNNSPLHF. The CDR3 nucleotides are TGCGCCAGCAGCTTGGCCAGAAATAATTCACCCCTCCACTTT.